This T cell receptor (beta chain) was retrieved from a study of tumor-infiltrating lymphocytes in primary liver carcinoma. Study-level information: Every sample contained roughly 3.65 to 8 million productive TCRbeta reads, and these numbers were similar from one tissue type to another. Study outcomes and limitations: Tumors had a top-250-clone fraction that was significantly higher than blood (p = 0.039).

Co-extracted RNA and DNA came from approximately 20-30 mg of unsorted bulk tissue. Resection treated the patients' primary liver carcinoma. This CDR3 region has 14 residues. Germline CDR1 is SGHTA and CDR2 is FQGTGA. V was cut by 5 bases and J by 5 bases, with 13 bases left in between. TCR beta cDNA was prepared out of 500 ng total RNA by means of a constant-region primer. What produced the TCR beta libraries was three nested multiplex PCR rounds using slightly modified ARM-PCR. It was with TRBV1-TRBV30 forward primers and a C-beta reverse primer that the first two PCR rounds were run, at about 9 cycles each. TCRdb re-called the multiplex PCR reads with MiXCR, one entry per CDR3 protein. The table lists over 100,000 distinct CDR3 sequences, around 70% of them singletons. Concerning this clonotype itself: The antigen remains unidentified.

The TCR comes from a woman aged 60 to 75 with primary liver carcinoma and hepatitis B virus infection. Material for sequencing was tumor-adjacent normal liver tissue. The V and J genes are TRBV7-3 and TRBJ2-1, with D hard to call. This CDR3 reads CASSPGDINNEQFF. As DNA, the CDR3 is TGTGCCAGCAGCCCTGGGGATATCAACAATGAGCAGTTCTTC.